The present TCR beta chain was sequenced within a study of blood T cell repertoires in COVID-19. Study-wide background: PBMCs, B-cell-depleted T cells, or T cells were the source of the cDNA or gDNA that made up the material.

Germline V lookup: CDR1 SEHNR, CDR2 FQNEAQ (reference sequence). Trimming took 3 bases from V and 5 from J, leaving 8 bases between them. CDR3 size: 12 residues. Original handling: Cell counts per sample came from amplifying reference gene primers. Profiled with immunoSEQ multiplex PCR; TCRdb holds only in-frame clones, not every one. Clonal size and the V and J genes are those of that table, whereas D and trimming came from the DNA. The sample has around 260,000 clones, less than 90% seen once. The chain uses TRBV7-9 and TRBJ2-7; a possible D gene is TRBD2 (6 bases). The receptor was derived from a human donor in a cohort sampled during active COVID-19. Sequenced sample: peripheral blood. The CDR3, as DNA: TGTGCCAGCAGCTTTACTAGCCACGAGCAGTACTTC. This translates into CASSFTSHEQYF. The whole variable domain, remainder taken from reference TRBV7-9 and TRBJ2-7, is DTGVSQNPRHKITKRGQNVTFRCDPISEHNRLYWYRQTLGQGPEFLTYFQNEAQLEKSRLLSDRFSAERPKGSFSTLEIQRTEQGDSAMYLCASSFTSHEQYFGPGTRLTVT.